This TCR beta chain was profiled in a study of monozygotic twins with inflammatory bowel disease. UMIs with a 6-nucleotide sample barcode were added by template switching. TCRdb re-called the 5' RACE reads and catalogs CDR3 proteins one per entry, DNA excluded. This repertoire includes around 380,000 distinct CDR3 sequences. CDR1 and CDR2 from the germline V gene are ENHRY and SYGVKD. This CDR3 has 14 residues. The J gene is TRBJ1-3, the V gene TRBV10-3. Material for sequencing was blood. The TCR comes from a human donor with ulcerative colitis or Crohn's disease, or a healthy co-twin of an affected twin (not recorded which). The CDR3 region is CAISEELSGDTIYF.